This record concerns one T cell receptor beta chain sequence. A read error may account for a junction end that differs from germline. The sample belongs to a study of a mutant IDH1 vaccine in newly diagnosed glioma. In the study overall: Among treated patients, roughly 60% were male and roughly 38% female, and mean age was about 41 years. Before enrollment, patients got radiotherapy alone, temozolomide alone, or mostly the combination.

The CDR3 is made up of 12 amino acids. Germline V gene sequence: CDR1 SGHKS, CDR2 YYEKEE (reference sequence). Assay: immunoSEQ multiplex PCR; the TCRdb copy retains only in-frame clones and omits some. Counted here are 20,000 to 25,000 clones, just over 90% occurring once; the ten biggest clones make up about 10%. Regarding time point: baseline, week 1 (first vaccination visit). Treatment: pre-vaccination baseline after standard-of-care therapy. V and J are TRBV5-5 and TRBJ2-7; D uncertain. This material consisted of PBMCs, taken from a glioma patient treated with radiotherapy, temozolomide or both. This sequence was found in a man under 40 with glioma. The CDR3 loop is CASRLAGYEQYF. For the CDR3, the DNA is TGTGCCAGCAGATTGGCCGGCTACGAGCAGTACTTC.